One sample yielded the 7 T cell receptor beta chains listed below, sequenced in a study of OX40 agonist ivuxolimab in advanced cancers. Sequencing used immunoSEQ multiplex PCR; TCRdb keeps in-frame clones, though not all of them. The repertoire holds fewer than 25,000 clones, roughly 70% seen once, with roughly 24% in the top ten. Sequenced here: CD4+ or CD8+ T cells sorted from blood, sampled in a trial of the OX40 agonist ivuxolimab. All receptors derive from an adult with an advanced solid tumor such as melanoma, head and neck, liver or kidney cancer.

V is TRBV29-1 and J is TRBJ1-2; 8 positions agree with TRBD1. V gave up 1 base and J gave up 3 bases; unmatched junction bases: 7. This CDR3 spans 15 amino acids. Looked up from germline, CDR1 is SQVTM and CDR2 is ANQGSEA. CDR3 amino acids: CSVEVRTGHYYGYTF. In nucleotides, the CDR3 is TGCAGCGTTGAAGTGCGGACAGGGCACTACTATGGCTACACCTTC.

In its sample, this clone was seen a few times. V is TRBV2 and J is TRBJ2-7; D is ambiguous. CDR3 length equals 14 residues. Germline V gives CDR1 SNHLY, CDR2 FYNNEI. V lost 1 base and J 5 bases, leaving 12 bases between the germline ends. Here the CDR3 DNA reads TGTGCCAGCAGTGAAGTTGGCCGGAGAAACGAGCAGTACTTC. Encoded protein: CASSEVGRRNEQYF.

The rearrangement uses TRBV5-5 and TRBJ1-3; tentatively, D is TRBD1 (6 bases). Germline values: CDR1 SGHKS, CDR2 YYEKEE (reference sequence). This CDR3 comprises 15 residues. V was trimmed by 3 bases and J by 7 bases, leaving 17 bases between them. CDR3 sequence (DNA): TGTGCCAGCAGCTCGAGATCGGACAGACGGAACACCATATATTTT. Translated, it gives CASSSRSDRRNTIYF.

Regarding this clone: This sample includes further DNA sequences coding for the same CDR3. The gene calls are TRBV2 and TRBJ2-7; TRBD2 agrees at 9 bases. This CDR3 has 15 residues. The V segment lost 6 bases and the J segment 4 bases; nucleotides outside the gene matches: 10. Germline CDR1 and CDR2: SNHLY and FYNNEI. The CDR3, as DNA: TGTGCCAGCAGCGAGGACAGCGGGAGGAGGTACGAGCAGTACTTC. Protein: CASSEDSGRRYEQYF.

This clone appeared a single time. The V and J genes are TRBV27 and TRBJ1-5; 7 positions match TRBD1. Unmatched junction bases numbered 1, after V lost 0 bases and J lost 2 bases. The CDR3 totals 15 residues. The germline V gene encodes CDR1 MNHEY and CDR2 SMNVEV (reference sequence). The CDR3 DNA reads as TGTGCCAGCAGTTTATCAGGACAGGGCAATCAGCCCCAGCATTTT. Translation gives CASSLSGQGNQPQHF.

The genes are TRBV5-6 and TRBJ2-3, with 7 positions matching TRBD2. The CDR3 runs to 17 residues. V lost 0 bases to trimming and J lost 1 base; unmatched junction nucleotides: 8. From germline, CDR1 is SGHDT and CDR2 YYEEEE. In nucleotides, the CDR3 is TGTGCCAGCAGCTTGGCTTGGGACTACCGGGGCACAGATACGCAGTATTTT. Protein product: CASSLAWDYRGTDTQYF.

The CDR3 DNA is TGTGCCAGCAGCTTGGACCAGGGGGCCCCCTACGAGCAGTACTTC. Protein sequence: CASSLDQGAPYEQYF. This chain links TRBV5-5 with TRBJ2-7, with 8 bases that match TRBD1. The CDR3 consists of 15 residues. Germline CDR1 reads SGHKS; CDR2 reads YYEKEE (reference sequence). Trimming took 0 bases from V and 2 from J; bases not matched to a gene: 4. Complete variable domain (other parts from reference TRBV5-5 and TRBJ2-7): DAGVTQSPTHLIKTRGQQVTLRCSPISGHKSVSWYQQVLGQGPQFIFQYYEKEERGRGNFPDRFSARQFPNYSSELNVNALLLGDSALYLCASSLDQGAPYEQYFGPGTRLTVT.